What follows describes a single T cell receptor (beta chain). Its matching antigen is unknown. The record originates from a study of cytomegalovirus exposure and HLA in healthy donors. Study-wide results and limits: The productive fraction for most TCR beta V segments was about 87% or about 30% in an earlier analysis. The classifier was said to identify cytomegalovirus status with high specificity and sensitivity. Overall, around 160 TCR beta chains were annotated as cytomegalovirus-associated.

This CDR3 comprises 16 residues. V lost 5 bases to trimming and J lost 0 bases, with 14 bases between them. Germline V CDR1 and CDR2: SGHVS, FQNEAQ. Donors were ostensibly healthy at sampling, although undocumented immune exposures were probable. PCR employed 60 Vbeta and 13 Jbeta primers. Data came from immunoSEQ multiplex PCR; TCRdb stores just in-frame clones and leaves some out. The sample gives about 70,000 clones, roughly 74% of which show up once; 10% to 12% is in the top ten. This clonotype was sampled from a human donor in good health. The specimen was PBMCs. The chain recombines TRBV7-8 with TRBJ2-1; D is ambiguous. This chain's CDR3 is CASSPWSTNSYNEQFF. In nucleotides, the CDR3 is TGTGCCAGCAGCCCTTGGAGCACGAACTCCTACAATGAGCAGTTCTTC.